This T cell receptor beta chain is drawn from a study of T-cell memory formation after mild COVID-19. Across the whole study: TCR clusters mostly belonged to single donors. Study-wide results and caveats: Of the contracting clones, CD4+ ones lay mainly in CM and EM, and CD8+ ones in EMRA. Balance between CD4 and CD8 was seen in clones contracting day 15 to 85, and a CD4+ lean was seen in later expanders. Within pre-infection memory, some responding clones were found, suggesting cross-reactive memory joined.

CDR1 is SEHNR and CDR2 is FQNEAQ in the germline V gene (reference sequence). Trimming took 4 bases from V and 3 from J; bases not matched to a gene: 8. This CDR3 is 15 amino acids long. TCRdb redid the calling of the 5' RACE reads with MiXCR, one entry per CDR3 protein. The table includes about 360,000 distinct CDR3 sequences, around an eighth detected once. Note on this clonotype: Its matching antigen is unknown.

Sequencing was carried out using PBMCs or a T cell subset sorted from them (not recorded which). This rearrangement joins TRBV7-9 to TRBJ2-5, with 7 bases identical to TRBD1. This receptor was obtained from a man between 18 and 29 years old who had mild COVID-19 (a few samples of this study predate the infection). Cell type and time point are not known. CDR3 nucleotides: TGTGCCAGCAGCTCACCGGGCGGACAGGAAGAGACCCAGTACTTC. Protein product: CASSSPGGQEETQYF. Supplemented by reference TRBV7-9 and TRBJ2-5, the full variable domain reads DTGVSQNPRHKITKRGQNVTFRCDPISEHNRLYWYRQTLGQGPEFLTYFQNEAQLEKSRLLSDRFSAERPKGSFSTLEIQRTEQGDSAMYLCASSSPGGQEETQYFGPGTRLLVL.